This T cell receptor beta chain is from a study of lymphopenia after photon versus proton radiotherapy. The ends were cut back, 1 base at V and 10 bases at J, with 10 bases in the middle. Germline values: CDR1 MNHNS, CDR2 SASEGT. This CDR3 is built from 12 residues. Points from the study as a whole: Relative stability marked proton patients; photon patients lost diversity and naive cells. Only patients who died were analyzed for survival; proton advantage is unproven.

On this clone itself: Antigen specificity is unknown.

Repertoires were generated with immunoSEQ multiplex PCR, while TCRdb's copy carries only in-frame clones and drops some. The sample holds 30,000 or so clones; 87% are singletons and the top ten take approximately 50%. V is TRBV6-1 and J is TRBJ1-2; D ambiguous. The receptor's source is a woman in her fifties or sixties with cholangiocarcinoma. Some clones in this sample may be carry-over from other donors' samples. The sequencing here drew on peripheral blood, taken from a patient treated with proton-based radiotherapy. The CDR3 here is CASSEGGNDYTF. The CDR3 coding sequence is TGTGCCAGCAGTGAAGGGGGTAACGACTACACCTTC.